This T cell receptor (beta chain) was obtained from a study of T cells after somatic rescue of genetic block. Sequencing was performed with immunoSEQ multiplex PCR; in TCRdb, only in-frame clones are kept and a portion is missing. In the table there are around 50,000 clones, 90% to 97% of which are singletons. This clonotype was obtained from a child younger than two. Material: peripheral blood mononuclear cells (PBMCs).

This chain's CDR3 is CASSPVGGIEKLFF. The CDR3 nucleotides read TGTGCCAGCAGTCCGGTCGGAGGCATCGAAAAACTGTTTTTT. The chain joins TRBV27 to TRBJ1-4, with unresolved D. CDR3 size: 14 residues. The germline gives CDR1 MNHEY, CDR2 SMNVEV (reference sequence). V lost 5 bases and J lost 8, with 15 bases in between. Full variable domain (remainder filled in from reference TRBV27 and TRBJ1-4): EAQVTQNPRYLITVTGKKLTVTCSQNMNHEYMSWYRQDPGLGLRQIYYSMNVEVTDKGDVPEGYKVSRKEKRNFPLILESPSPNQTSLYFCASSPVGGIEKLFFGSGTQLSVL.